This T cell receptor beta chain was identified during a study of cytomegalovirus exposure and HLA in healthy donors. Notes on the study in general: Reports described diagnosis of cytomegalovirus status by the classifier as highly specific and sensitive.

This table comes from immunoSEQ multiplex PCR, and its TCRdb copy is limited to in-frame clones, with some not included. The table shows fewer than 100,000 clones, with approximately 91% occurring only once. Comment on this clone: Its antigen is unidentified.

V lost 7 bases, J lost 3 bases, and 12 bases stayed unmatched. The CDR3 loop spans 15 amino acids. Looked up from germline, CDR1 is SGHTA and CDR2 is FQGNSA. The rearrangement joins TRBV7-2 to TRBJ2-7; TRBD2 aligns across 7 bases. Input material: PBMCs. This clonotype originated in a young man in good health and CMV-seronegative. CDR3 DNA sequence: TGTGCCAGCACCCATCTAGCGGACACCTTCTACGAGCAGTACTTC. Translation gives CASTHLADTFYEQYF.